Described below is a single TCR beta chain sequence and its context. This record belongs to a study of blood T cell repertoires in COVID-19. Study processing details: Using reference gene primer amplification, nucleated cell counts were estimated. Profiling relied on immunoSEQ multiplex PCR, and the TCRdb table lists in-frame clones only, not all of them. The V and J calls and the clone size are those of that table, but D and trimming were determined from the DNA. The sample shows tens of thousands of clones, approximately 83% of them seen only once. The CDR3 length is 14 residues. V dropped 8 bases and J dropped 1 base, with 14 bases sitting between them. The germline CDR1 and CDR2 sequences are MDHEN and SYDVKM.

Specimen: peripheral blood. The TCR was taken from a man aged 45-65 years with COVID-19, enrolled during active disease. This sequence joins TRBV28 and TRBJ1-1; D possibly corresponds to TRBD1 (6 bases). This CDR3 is CASSLMGANTEAFF. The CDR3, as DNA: TGTGCCAGCTCGCTAATGGGGGCGAACACTGAAGCTTTCTTT. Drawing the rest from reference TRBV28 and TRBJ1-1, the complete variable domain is DVKVTQSSRYLVKRTGEKVFLECVQDMDHENMFWYRQDPGLGLRLIYFSYDVKMKEKGDIPEGYSVSREKKERFSLILESASTNQTSMYLCASSLMGANTEAFFGQGTRLTVV.